The following is a T cell receptor (beta chain) sequence with its context. Its target is not known. These data come from a study of spatial heterogeneity in lung cancer. TCR cDNA molecules each carried a unique molecular identifier. TCRdb fed the 5' RACE reads into MiXCR, producing one record per CDR3 protein. The sample records several thousand distinct CDR3 sequences, roughly 6.3% being singletons. Study-level points and caveats: Estimates put coverage of tumor T cells 7% to 8% for alpha and 13% for beta chains. Counts of expanded alpha and beta TCRs within tumors tracked the tumor nonsynonymous mutation count.

Trimming pared 10 bases from V and 1 base from J, leaving 13 bases between. The germline V gene has CDR1 SGHVS and CDR2 FNYEAQ. The CDR3 spans 14 residues. Described time point: sample taken at primary tumor resection. The cohort: around 79 early-stage, untreated non-small cell lung cancer patients. Tumor, nontumor lung or frozen PBMC supplied whole RNA, sequenced without sorting. This chain connects TRBV7-6 to TRBJ2-2; tentative D call: TRBD2 (7 bases). The sample here was lung tumor tissue, taken at surgery. The receptor was derived from a male donor with early-stage non-small cell lung cancer. In DNA form, the CDR3 reads TGTGCCACCCAAAGGGGGGGGAACACCGGGGAGCTGTTTTTT. Amino acids: CATQRGGNTGELFF.